This passage covers 11 T cell receptor beta chains from one sample sequenced in a study of cytomegalovirus exposure and HLA in healthy donors. A multiplex PCR was run with 60 Vbeta primers and 13 Jbeta primers. Data came from immunoSEQ multiplex PCR; TCRdb stores just in-frame clones and leaves some out. Of around 89,000 clones in the sample, roughly 80% are singletons; the top ten hold roughly 1.1%. Material: PBMCs. All receptors come from a girl aged 2-15 years in good health and CMV-seropositive.

The gene calls are TRBV2 and TRBJ2-7; 9 bases are shared with TRBD1. This CDR3 is built from 16 residues. Germline trimming cut 2 bases from V and 3 bases from J; bases unmatched to any gene: 8. The germline V gene has CDR1 SNHLY and CDR2 FYNNEI. CDR3 protein: CASSEWVPGQGYEQYF. CDR3 DNA sequence: TGTGCCAGCAGTGAATGGGTTCCGGGACAGGGCTACGAGCAGTACTTC. The full variable domain, completed using reference TRBV2 and TRBJ2-7, is EPEVTQTPSHQVTQMGQEVILRCVPISNHLYFYWYRQILGQKVEFLVSFYNNEISEKSEIFDDQFSVERPDGSNFTLKIRSTKLEDSAMYFCASSEWVPGQGYEQYFGPGTRLTVT.

The rearrangement uses TRBV10-3 and TRBJ2-7, with 7 bases identical to TRBD1. Germline V gene lookup returns CDR1 ENHRY and CDR2 SYGVKD. After removal of 5 bases from V and 1 base from J, the junction contained 8 bases not matched to a gene. The CDR3 length is 15 residues. Here the CDR3 DNA reads TGTGCCATCAGTTTTACAGGGGCTGGTTCCTACGAGCAGTACTTC. Translation: CAISFTGAGSYEQYF.

The V gene is TRBV19, the J gene TRBJ2-2; the match to TRBD1 covers 7 bases. The CDR3 sequence is 14 residues long. Per the germline V gene, CDR1 is LNHDA and CDR2 is SQIVND (reference sequence). After removal of 6 bases from V and 6 bases from J, the junction contained 7 bases not matched to a gene. CDR3 region: CASSLTGVAGELFF. The CDR3 DNA reads TGTGCCAGTAGCCTAACAGGGGTGGCCGGGGAGCTGTTTTTT.

The chain employs TRBV4-3 and TRBJ2-7; 10 nucleotides line up with TRBD2. Germline-derived CDR1 and CDR2 are LGHNA and YSLEER. The CDR3 has 17 amino acids. V trimming: 2 bases; J trimming: 0 bases; junction bases outside the gene matches: 7. The CDR3 here is CASSQTRGLASSYEQYF. The DNA for the CDR3 is TGCGCCAGCAGCCAAACCCGGGGACTAGCGAGCTCCTACGAGCAGTACTTC.

This chain connects TRBV29-1 to TRBJ2-5; TRBD1 is a possible D gene (6 bases). This CDR3 spans 14 amino acids. CDR1 and CDR2 from the germline V gene are SQVTM and ANQGSEA. Trimming took off 0 bases at V and 5 bases at J, with 13 bases between the two ends. CDR3 coding DNA: TGCAGCGTTGAAGAACTTTTTGGGGGCGAGACCCAGTACTTC. Translation: CSVEELFGGETQYF.

V gene TRBV5-6 combines with J gene TRBJ2-7, with a weak D call TRBD2 (5 bases). The germline CDR1 and CDR2 sequences are SGHDT and YYEEEE. Trimming stripped 1 base from V and 3 bases from J, with 14 bases between. CDR3 length: 15 amino acids. The CDR3 DNA follows: TGTGCCAGCAGCTTGAGAGGGCGCGATGGCTACGAGCAGTACTTC. Its protein product is CASSLRGRDGYEQYF.

The chain uses TRBV4-3 and TRBJ1-4; a weak D match, TRBD1 (6 bases). Trimming took 4 bases from V and 4 from J, leaving 13 bases between them. The germline V gene encodes CDR1 LGHNA and CDR2 YSLEER. This CDR3 region has 15 residues. CDR3 bases: TGCGCCAGCAGCCGCTCGGGAGGGGGTAATGAAAAACTGTTTTTT. Its protein is CASSRSGGGNEKLFF.

The chain joins TRBV27 to TRBJ2-5; D gene uncertain. The CDR3 has 13 amino acids. With 3 bases removed from V and 2 bases from J, the gap between germline ends came to 7 bases. CDR1 and CDR2 (germline): MNHEY, SMNVEV (reference sequence). CDR3 coding DNA: TGTGCCAGCAGTTTTGGCAAGCAAGAGACCCAGTACTTC. This translates into CASSFGKQETQYF.

V gene TRBV4-1 combines with J gene TRBJ1-1; D perhaps matches TRBD1 (6 bases). Germline lookup yields CDR1 MGHRA and CDR2 YSYEKL. The length of the CDR3 is 15 residues. With 1 base removed from V and 7 bases from J, the gap between germline ends came to 16 bases. CDR3 in amino acids: CASSQVGRGAGEAFF. The DNA for the CDR3 is TGCGCCAGCAGCCAAGTGGGGCGGGGGGCCGGTGAAGCTTTCTTT.

This chain connects TRBV28 to TRBJ2-2; 11 nucleotides match TRBD2. This CDR3 has 16 amino acids. The V segment lost 6 bases and the J segment 1 base; nucleotides outside the gene matches: 4. Germline lookup yields CDR1 MDHEN and CDR2 SYDVKM. CDR3 in amino acids: CASSGGTSGNTGELFF. The CDR3, as DNA: TGTGCCAGCAGCGGAGGGACTAGCGGGAACACCGGGGAGCTGTTTTTT.

The V and J genes are TRBV28 and TRBJ2-5; maybe TRBD2 (6 bases). From germline, CDR1 is MDHEN and CDR2 SYDVKM. The CDR3 sequence is 15 residues long. The V end was cut by 7 bases, the J end by 5 bases, with 20 bases between. The CDR3 here is CASKSGTPRGETQYF. CDR3 in DNA: TGTGCCAGCAAGTCGGGGACTCCCCGGGGGGAGACCCAGTACTTC.